Listed below are T cell receptor beta chains from one sample, sequenced in a study of identical twins. Using its own MiXCR run on the 5' RACE reads, TCRdb lists one record per CDR3 protein. The profile shows about 240,000 distinct CDR3 sequences, roughly 13% of them singletons. These data are also associated with another study on yellow fever vaccine responses in identical twins.

Sequencing was carried out using memory (CD45RO+) T cells sorted from blood. The receptors originated from a young woman in good health. Each CDR3 is given with its conserved first and last residue. A D gene is named only where the DNA matches it firmly. Only part of the rows carry a size: once, few, many, or a class if the clone is expanded.

D | J | size | V | CDR3 | DNA
. | TRBJ2-7 | . | TRBV29-1 | CSVASGTEQYF | TGCAGCGTTGCATCAGGGACCGAGCAGTACTTC
TRBD1 | TRBJ2-1 | . | TRBV11-3 | CASSAGTADYNEQFF | TGTGCCAGCAGCGCCGGGACAGCGGACTACAATGAGCAGTTCTTC
. | TRBJ2-1 | . | TRBV7-9 | CASHSPGPSYNEQFF | TGTGCCAGCCATTCCCCGGGTCCTTCTTACAATGAGCAGTTCTTC
TRBD2 | TRBJ2-3 | few | TRBV28 | CASSLFGSAAGVPTDTQYF | TGTGCCAGCAGTTTATTTGGGTCTGCGGCGGGAGTCCCCACAGATACGCAGTATTTT
. | TRBJ2-2 | . | TRBV28 | CAGGQRNTGELFF | TGTGCCGGGGGGCAGAGAAACACCGGGGAGCTGTTTTTT
. | TRBJ2-4 | few | TRBV2 | CATDFGGGSDIQYF | TGTGCCACCGACTTTGGCGGGGGCTCTGACATTCAGTACTTC
. | TRBJ1-2 | few | TRBV5-1 | CASSFEGKRGYTF | TGCGCCAGCAGCTTCGAGGGGAAACGTGGCTACACCTTC
TRBD1 | TRBJ2-7 | . | TRBV6-5 | CASSYHPDRVVSEQYF | TGTGCCAGCAGTTACCACCCAGACAGGGTTGTTTCCGAGCAGTACTTC
. | TRBJ2-1 | . | TRBV6-2/TRBV6-3 | CASSYQQGTRQFF | TGTGCCAGCAGTTACCAACAGGGGACTCGGCAGTTCTTC
. | TRBJ2-7 | few | TRBV6-6 | CASTGPSSYEQYF | TGTGCCAGCACTGGGCCAAGCTCCTACGAGCAGTACTTC
TRBD2 | TRBJ2-1 | few | TRBV5-1 | CASSPIPGTTIGRSEQFF | TGCGCCAGCAGCCCCATCCCCGGGACTACGATCGGCAGGAGTGAGCAGTTCTTC
TRBD2 | TRBJ2-3 | . | TRBV28 | CASSTAGVVDTQYF | TGTGCCAGCAGTACAGCGGGAGTGGTAGATACGCAGTATTTT
TRBD1 | TRBJ2-3 | few | TRBV20-1 | CSAREPGTGALADTQYF | TGCAGTGCTAGAGAACCCGGGACAGGGGCCCTCGCAGATACGCAGTATTTT
. | TRBJ1-2 | . | TRBV24-1 | CATSEGRAATSSRYGYTF | TGTGCCACCAGTGAGGGTAGGGCTGCGACTTCTTCTCGCTATGGCTACACCTTC
. | TRBJ1-2 | many | TRBV12-3/TRBV12-4 | CASTSRPNYGYTF | TGTGCCAGCACCTCCAGGCCCAACTATGGCTACACCTTC
TRBD1 | TRBJ2-1 | . | TRBV7-2 | CASSPGQGEGEQFF | TGTGCCAGCAGCCCGGGACAGGGGGAGGGTGAGCAGTTCTTC
. | TRBJ2-7 | . | TRBV7-2 | CASSLDRQSYEQYF | TGTGCCAGCAGCTTAGATAGGCAGTCCTACGAGCAGTACTTC
. | TRBJ2-7 | many | TRBV7-2 | CASSLYQGSEQYF | TGTGCCAGCAGCTTATATCAGGGGAGCGAGCAGTACTTC
TRBD2 | TRBJ2-5 | . | TRBV7-2 | CASSPGLAGGQTQYF | TGTGCCAGCAGCCCGGGACTAGCGGGGGGGCAGACCCAGTACTTC
TRBD2 | TRBJ2-7 | few | TRBV20-1 | CSASYSAASGSYEQYF | TGCAGTGCTAGTTACTCCGCGGCTAGCGGGAGTTACGAGCAGTACTTC
. | TRBJ2-5 | few | TRBV28 | CASSVAGVRQETQYF | TGTGCCAGCAGTGTCGCAGGAGTACGCCAAGAGACCCAGTACTTC
. | TRBJ2-1 | few | TRBV7-9 | CASSFQGPQDEQFF | TGTGCCAGCAGCTTCCAGGGGCCTCAGGATGAGCAGTTCTTC
. | TRBJ2-2 | many | TRBV20-1 | CSAKRLADTGELFF | TGCAGTGCGAAGAGGTTAGCGGACACCGGGGAGCTGTTTTTT
. | TRBJ2-5 | many | TRBV7-9 | CASSEDGRETQYF | TGTGCCAGCAGCGAGGACGGCCGGGAGACCCAGTACTTC
. | TRBJ1-1 | many | TRBV2 | CASSDWGQVEAFF | TGTGCCAGCAGTGACTGGGGCCAGGTAGAAGCTTTCTTT
. | TRBJ2-5 | few | TRBV3-1 | CASSQLGRETQYF | TGTGCCAGCAGCCAATTAGGGAGAGAGACCCAGTACTTC
TRBD1 | TRBJ2-1 | few | TRBV7-9 | CASSLGDRFYNEQFF | TGTGCCAGCAGCTTGGGGGACAGGTTTTACAATGAGCAGTTCTTC
. | TRBJ1-2 | few | TRBV6-5 | CASTFLQASPNYGYTF | TGTGCCAGCACTTTCCTCCAGGCCTCACCAAACTATGGCTACACCTTC
. | TRBJ2-1 | . | TRBV19 | CASSIGLASSYNEQFF | TGTGCCAGTAGTATTGGGCTAGCGAGTTCCTACAATGAGCAGTTCTTC
. | TRBJ1-5 | many | TRBV7-9 | CASSLGTAEPQPQHF | TGTGCCAGCAGCCTCGGGACTGCCGAGCCACAGCCCCAGCATTTT
TRBD2 | TRBJ2-7 | . | TRBV20-1 | CSARDSGGSSYEQYF | TGCAGTGCTAGGGATAGCGGGGGCAGCTCCTACGAGCAGTACTTC
. | TRBJ2-7 | few | TRBV12-3/TRBV12-4 | CASSLALGWEQYF | TGTGCCAGCAGTTTGGCCTTGGGGTGGGAGCAGTACTTC
. | TRBJ2-2 | few | TRBV24-1 | CATNRANTGELFF | TGTGCCACCAACAGGGCGAACACCGGGGAGCTGTTTTTT
TRBD1 | TRBJ2-7 | few | TRBV27 | CASSPQRDSYEQYF | TGTGCCAGCAGTCCCCAACGGGACAGCTACGAGCAGTACTTC
. | TRBJ2-1 | many | TRBV5-1 | CASSLDLSYNEQFF | TGCGCCAGCAGCTTGGATCTCTCCTACAATGAGCAGTTCTTC
TRBD1 | TRBJ2-5 | . | TRBV20-1 | CSPQGNQETQYF | TGCAGTCCACAGGGGAACCAAGAGACCCAGTACTTC
TRBD2 | TRBJ2-7 | . | TRBV5-1 | CASSATSGYEQYF | TGCGCCAGCAGCGCGACTAGCGGGTACGAGCAGTACTTC
. | TRBJ2-5 | . | TRBV28 | CASSSIPPGGRETQYF | TGTGCCAGCAGTTCAATACCCCCCGGAGGGCGAGAGACCCAGTACTTC
TRBD1 | TRBJ1-5 | . | TRBV7-2 | CASSQNGGQGRGGPQHF | TGTGCCAGCAGCCAAAACGGCGGACAGGGGAGGGGTGGGCCCCAGCATTTT
TRBD2 | TRBJ2-5 | . | TRBV18 | CASSPISGGIQETQYF | TGTGCCAGCTCACCGATTAGCGGGGGAATCCAAGAGACCCAGTACTTC
. | TRBJ2-3 | . | TRBV11-2 | CASSLSRSTDTQYF | TGTGCCAGCAGCTTAAGTAGGAGCACAGATACGCAGTATTTT
. | TRBJ2-3 | many | TRBV4-2 | CASSQGGNSGRTDTQYF | TGTGCCAGCAGCCAAGGCGGTAATAGCGGACGCACAGATACGCAGTATTTT
TRBD2 | TRBJ2-1 | . | TRBV5-5 | CASSLFGPSGRNEQFF | TGTGCCAGCAGCTTGTTTGGTCCTAGCGGGAGAAATGAGCAGTTCTTC
TRBD2 | TRBJ2-2 | many | TRBV5-1 | CASSLGSSGITGELFF | TGCGCCAGCAGCTTGGGGTCTAGCGGAATCACCGGGGAGCTGTTTTTT
TRBD2 | TRBJ2-5 | few | TRBV3-1 | CASSQVAAGGVETQYF | TGTGCCAGCAGCCAAGTCGCAGCGGGGGGCGTGGAGACCCAGTACTTC
TRBD2 | TRBJ2-1 | few | TRBV6-4 | CASSDSGLASSYNEQFF | TGTGCCAGCAGTGACTCGGGACTAGCGAGCTCCTACAATGAGCAGTTCTTC
TRBD1 | TRBJ2-7 | many | TRBV3-1 | CASSFPGQGTYEQYF | TGTGCCAGCAGTTTCCCGGGACAGGGGACCTACGAGCAGTACTTC
. | TRBJ2-3 | many | TRBV7-9 | CASSRPILGNADTQYF | TGTGCCAGCAGCCGACCTATACTGGGGAACGCAGATACGCAGTATTTT
. | TRBJ2-1 | many | TRBV7-9 | CASSPSGKTTNEQFF | TGTGCCAGCAGCCCCTCCGGGAAAACAACCAATGAGCAGTTCTTC
. | TRBJ1-2 | . | TRBV20-1 | CSARVITGSGYTF | TGCAGTGCTAGAGTGATTACAGGGTCCGGCTACACCTTC
. | TRBJ1-6 | few | TRBV10-2 | CASNTGLSYNSPLHF | TGCGCCAGCAACACTGGACTTAGCTATAATTCACCCCTCCACTTT
. | TRBJ2-1 | . | TRBV6-4 | CASSDRAEASPEFF | TGTGCCAGCAGTGACCGAGCCGAGGCTAGCCCTGAGTTCTTC
. | TRBJ2-5 | . | TRBV7-2 | CASSLGGRVGETQYF | TGTGCCAGCAGCTTAGGGGGCAGAGTAGGGGAGACCCAGTACTTC
TRBD1 | TRBJ1-1 | few | TRBV20-1 | CSARDRRTGHMNTEAFF | TGCAGTGCTAGAGATAGAAGGACAGGTCACATGAACACTGAAGCTTTCTTT
. | TRBJ1-6 | . | TRBV5-8 | CASSLDRANSPLHF | TGTGCCAGCAGCTTGGACAGGGCTAATTCACCCCTCCACTTT